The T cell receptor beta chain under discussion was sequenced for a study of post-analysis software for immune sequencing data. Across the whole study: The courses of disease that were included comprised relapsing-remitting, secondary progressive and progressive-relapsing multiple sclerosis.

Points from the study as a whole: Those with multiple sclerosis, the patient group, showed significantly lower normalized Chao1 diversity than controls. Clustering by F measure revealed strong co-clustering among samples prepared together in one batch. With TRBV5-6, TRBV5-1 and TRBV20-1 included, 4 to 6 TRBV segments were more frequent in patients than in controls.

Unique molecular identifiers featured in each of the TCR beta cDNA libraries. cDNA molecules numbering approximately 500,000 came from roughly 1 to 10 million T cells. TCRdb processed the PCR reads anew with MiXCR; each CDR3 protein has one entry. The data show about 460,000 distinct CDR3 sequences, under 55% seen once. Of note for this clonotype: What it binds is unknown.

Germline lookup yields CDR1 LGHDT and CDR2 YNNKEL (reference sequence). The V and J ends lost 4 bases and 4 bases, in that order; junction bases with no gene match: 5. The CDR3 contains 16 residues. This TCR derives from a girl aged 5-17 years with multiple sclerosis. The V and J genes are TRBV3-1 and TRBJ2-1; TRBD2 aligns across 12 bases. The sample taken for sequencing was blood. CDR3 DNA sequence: TGTGCCAGCAGCCCCAGACTAGCGGGAGAGTACAATGAGCAGTTCTTC. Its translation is CASSPRLAGEYNEQFF.